This paragraph covers one T cell receptor beta chain sequence. Per germline, CDR1 MGHRA and CDR2 YSYEKL. V was cut by 0 bases and J by 4 bases, with 18 bases left in between. This CDR3 contains 18 residues. The sample is drawn from a study of Ad26.COV2.S vaccination and SARS-CoV-2 variants. Treatment indicated: 15 to 20 received Ad26.COV2.S at low or high dose, single or two shots; roughly five received placebo; per-sample allocation not given. Repertoires come from day 63 after the first vaccine or placebo injection. What was given as vaccine was an Ad26 vector encoding Wuhan-strain SARS-CoV-2 spike. Measured with immunoSEQ multiplex PCR; TCRdb has only the in-frame clones, and not every one. The table shows approximately 360,000 clones, with 83% occurring only once.

The V call is TRBV4-1, the J call TRBJ2-2; D possibly corresponds to TRBD2 (6 bases). This TCR derives from a person aged 18-60 years who received the Ad26.COV2.S COVID-19 vaccine or a placebo. The sequences come from peripheral blood, collected in a trial of Ad26.COV2.S vaccine versus placebo. The CDR3 region is CASSQDLGLMGVTGELFF. The CDR3 coding sequence is TGCGCCAGCAGCCAAGATCTTGGACTAATGGGGGTCACCGGGGAGCTGTTTTTT.